This T cell receptor beta chain was retrieved from a study of blood T cell repertoires in COVID-19 (dated by TCRdb to about 2020). With respect to the entire study: Samples covering the acute and convalescent phases of COVID-19 were provided by collaborators in the United States, Italy and Spain. Subjects who had been exposed to COVID-19, were actively infected with it, or had recovered from it provided the deeply sampled blood TCRbeta repertoires that made up the dataset. The prospective study material was composed of cDNA or gDNA derived from T cells, B-cell-depleted T cells, or PBMCs. Where HLA class I and class II types were available, the types were taken from metadata supplied by the sample provider, not from assay-based typing. A freely available public database, intended as a resource for researchers studying the immune response to SARS-CoV-2, is where the repertoires were released. The sample metadata nearly always contained a de-identified subject ID, COVID-19 status, age in years and sex. The samples were drawn from two sources: the first 160 participants of the ongoing ImmuneRACE study, and 950 to 1,500 subjects contributed by 6 global collaborators.

Concerning this clone: The antigen this receptor binds is unknown. One base away there is no much larger clone; base qualities are not given.

Each collaborating institution followed its own protocols to collect whole blood in K2EDTA tubes. Collaborator samples were shipped for TCRbeta analysis as frozen whole blood, isolated PBMCs, or DNA extracted from either sample type. The germline V gene (reference sequence) supplies CDR1 WNHNN and CDR2 SYGVQD. The CDR3 spans 11 residues, from the cysteine through the phenylalanine. Only the CDR3 part of the read is kept: 33 bases, read in frame from the first base. V and J lose 3 bases and 11 bases, and a span of 10 bases separates them. TCRbeta CDR3 regions were amplified from genomic DNA by means of the immunoSEQ Assay, a bias-controlled multiplex PCR. In the source study's methods: Within the assay, amplification of reference gene primers was used to estimate how many nucleated cells each sample contained. To quantify the absolute abundance of each unique TCRbeta CDR3 rearrangement, sequence reads were collapsed and filtered. For each sample, productive Simpson clonality was calculated by taking the square root of Simpson's diversity index across productive rearrangements. TCRdb took this table from immuneACCESS and kept in-frame rearrangements with V and J called. Such tables lack part of the clones; where checked against another copy, unresolved V genes explain under half of the gap, and the rest is unexplained. The V and J calls and the clone size are those of that table, but D and trimming were determined from the DNA. This sample comprises just under 65,000 clones, around 83% of them detected only once. The ten most abundant clones make up around 6.6% of the sample.

Points the paper makes about the study in general: Clinical and demographic metadata were provided uncurated, with the amount varying by source and participant.

The chain uses TRBV10-1 and TRBJ1-1; the D segment cannot be called with confidence. The TCR originated in a human donor in a cohort sampled during active COVID-19. Sequences were obtained from peripheral blood. The DNA reads as follows: TGCGCCAGCAGTGATGGAGTGCGTGCTTTCTTT. Translated, it gives CASSDGVRAFF.